This T cell receptor (beta chain) is from a study of T-cell memory formation after mild COVID-19 (dated by TCRdb to about 2021). Study-wide context: TCR sequence clusters from the two donors were largely donor specific. T-cell clones expanding and contracting after mild COVID-19 in two donors were tracked by longitudinal TCRalpha and TCRbeta repertoire sequencing. Two young, previously healthy adult volunteers made up the cohort, one male and one female. What the study reported, not specific to this receptor: Contracting CD4+ clones were located mainly in the CM and EM memory subsets, whereas CD8+ clones were found to be enriched in EMRA. Whether the second-wave clones peaking on day 37 were SARS-CoV-2 specific was not confirmed. Only two mild cases were covered in the study, and larger cohorts including severe cases with pre-infection samples were considered necessary. The detection of some responding clones in pre-infection memory suggests that pre-existing cross-reactive memory T cells joined the SARS-CoV-2 response. Clones that contracted from day 15 to 85 showed balanced CD4/CD8 phenotypes, whereas a second wave of clones that expanded from day 15 to 37 leaned towards CD4+.

Spanning cysteine to phenylalanine, the CDR3 consists of 14 amino acids. Left in the record is the CDR3 DNA by itself, 42 bases read in frame from the first base. The V end loses 4 bases and the J end loses 1 base, and a stretch of 9 bases separates them. Taken from the germline V gene, the CDR1 and CDR2 loops are MNHNS and SASEGT. Ficoll-Paque density gradient centrifugation was used to isolate PBMCs. Sequencer: Illumina NovaSeq 6000. TCRalpha and TCRbeta cDNA libraries were constructed by 5'RACE with constant-segment primers, with sample barcodes and unique molecular identifiers being introduced. Trizol reagent was used to extract RNA from every sample. Library amplification was performed in two PCR steps, and a second sample barcode and Illumina TruSeq adapters were introduced in the second step. The libraries were sequenced on an Illumina NovaSeq using 2 x 150 bp paired-end reads. For the original study's pipeline: The reads were demultiplexed and collapsed into UMI-guided consensus sequences using migec v1.2.7. Using mixcr v2.1.11, the UMI consensuses were aligned to TRA and TRB V and J templates and assembled into clonotypes. A clonotype was counted as expanded or contracted only when both edgeR and NoisET called the clonotype significant, with the noise models trained on biological replicates. For edgeR calls, the cutoffs were a false discovery rate-adjusted p below 0.01 and a log2 fold-change threshold of 1. As an exploratory analysis of dynamics, max-normalized trajectories of the 1000 most abundant clonotypes were examined by PCA with hierarchical clustering. The CD4 or CD8 phenotype of responding clones was assigned using the separately sequenced CD4+ and CD8+ repertoires. TCRdb itself trimmed the public reads at Q25 with fastp, ran MiXCR and retained productive beta chains. Each record represents a unique CDR3 protein, reported with the most common genes and DNA among its rows. V and J calls and clone size were set by TCRdb, not the authors. This sample has some 150,000 distinct CDR3 sequences in its table, and under 25% of those were observed once. Of the sample, about 2% is held by the ten largest clones.

This clonotype turned up a few times. Its binding antigen is unknown. It has no much larger one-base neighbor in the sample; base qualities were not kept. Sequencing was done on a sample of PBMCs or a T cell subset sorted from them (not recorded which). The clonotype was recovered from an adult woman who had mild COVID-19 (a few samples of this study predate the infection). The sample titles of this study are shuffled in the database, so cell type and time point are left out; the donor was told from shared clones. The V and J segments used are TRBV6-1 and TRBJ2-3; D gene: possibly TRBD2, on 6 matching bases. The CDR3 sequence is CASSGGGGTDTQYF. The nucleotides read TGTGCCAGCAGTGGGGGCGGGGGCACAGATACGCAGTATTTT.